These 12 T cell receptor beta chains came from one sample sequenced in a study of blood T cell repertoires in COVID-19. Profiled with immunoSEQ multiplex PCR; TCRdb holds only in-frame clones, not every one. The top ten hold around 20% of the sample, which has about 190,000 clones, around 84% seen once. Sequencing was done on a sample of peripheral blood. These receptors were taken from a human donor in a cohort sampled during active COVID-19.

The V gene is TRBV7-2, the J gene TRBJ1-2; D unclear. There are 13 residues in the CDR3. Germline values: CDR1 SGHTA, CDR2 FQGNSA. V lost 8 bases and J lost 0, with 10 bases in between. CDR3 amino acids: CASSGATNYGYTF. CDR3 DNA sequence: TGTGCCAGCTCCGGAGCGACTAACTATGGCTACACCTTC.

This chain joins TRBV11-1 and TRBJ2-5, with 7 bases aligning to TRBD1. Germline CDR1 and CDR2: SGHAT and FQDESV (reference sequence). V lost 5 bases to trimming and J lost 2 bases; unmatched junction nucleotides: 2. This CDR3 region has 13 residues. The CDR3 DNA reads TGTGCCAGCAGCCGACAGGGACAAGAGACCCAGTACTTC. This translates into CASSRQGQETQYF.

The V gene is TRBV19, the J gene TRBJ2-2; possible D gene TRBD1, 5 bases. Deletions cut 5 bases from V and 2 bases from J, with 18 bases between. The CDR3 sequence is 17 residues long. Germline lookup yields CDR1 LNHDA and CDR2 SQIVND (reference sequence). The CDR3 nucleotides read TGTGCCAGTAGTGCCGCTCCAGGGCAGGGAAACACCGGGGAGCTGTTTTTT. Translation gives CASSAAPGQGNTGELFF. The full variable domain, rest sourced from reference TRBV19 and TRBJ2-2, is DGGITQSPKYLFRKEGQNVTLSCEQNLNHDAMYWYRQDPGQGLRLIYYSQIVNDFQKGDIAEGYSVSREKKESFPLTVTSAQKNPTAFYLCASSAAPGQGNTGELFFGEGSRLTVL.

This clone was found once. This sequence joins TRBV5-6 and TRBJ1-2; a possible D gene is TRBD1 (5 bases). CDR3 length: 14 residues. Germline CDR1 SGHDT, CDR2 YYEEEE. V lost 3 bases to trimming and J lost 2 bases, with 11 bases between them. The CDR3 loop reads CASSSPTVNYGYTF. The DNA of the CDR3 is TGTGCCAGCAGCTCCCCGACAGTCAACTATGGCTACACCTTC.

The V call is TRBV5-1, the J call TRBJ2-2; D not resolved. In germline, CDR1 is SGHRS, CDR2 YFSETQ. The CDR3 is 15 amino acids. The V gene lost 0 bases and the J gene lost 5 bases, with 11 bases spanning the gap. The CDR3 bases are TGCGCCAGCAGCTTGGATCACTCCGGGACCGGGGAGCTGTTTTTT. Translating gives CASSLDHSGTGELFF.

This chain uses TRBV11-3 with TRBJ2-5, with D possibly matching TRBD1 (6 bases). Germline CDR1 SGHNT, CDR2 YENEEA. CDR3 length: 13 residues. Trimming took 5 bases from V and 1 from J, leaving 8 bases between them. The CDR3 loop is CASSAGAQETQYF. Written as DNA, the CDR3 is TGTGCCAGCAGCGCAGGGGCCCAAGAGACCCAGTACTTC. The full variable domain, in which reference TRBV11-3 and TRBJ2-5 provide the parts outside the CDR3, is EAGVVQSPRYKIIEKKQPVAFWCNPISGHNTLYWYLQNLGQGPELLIRYENEEAVDDSQLPKDRFSAERLKGVDSTLKIQPAELGDSAVYLCASSAGAQETQYFGPGTRLLVL.

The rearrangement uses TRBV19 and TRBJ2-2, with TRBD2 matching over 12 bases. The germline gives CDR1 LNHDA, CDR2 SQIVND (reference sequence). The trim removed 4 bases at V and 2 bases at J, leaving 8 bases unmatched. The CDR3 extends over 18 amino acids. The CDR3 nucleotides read TGTGCCAGTAGTAGCCGGGGACTAGCGGGCCCAAACACCGGGGAGCTGTTTTTT. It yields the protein CASSSRGLAGPNTGELFF.

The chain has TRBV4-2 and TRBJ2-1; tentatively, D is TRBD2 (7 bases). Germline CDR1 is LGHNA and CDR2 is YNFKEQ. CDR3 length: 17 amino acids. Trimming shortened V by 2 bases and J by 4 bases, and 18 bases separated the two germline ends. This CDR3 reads CASSQTPPGGRYNEQFF. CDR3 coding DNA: TGTGCCAGCAGCCAAACCCCCCCGGGGGGCCGTTACAATGAGCAGTTCTTC.

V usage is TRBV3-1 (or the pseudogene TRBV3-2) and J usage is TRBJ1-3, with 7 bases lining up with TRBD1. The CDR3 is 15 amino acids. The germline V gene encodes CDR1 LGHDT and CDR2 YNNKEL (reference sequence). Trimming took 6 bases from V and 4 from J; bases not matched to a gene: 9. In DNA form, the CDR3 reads TGTGCCAGCAGTCGCCTGAACAGGGGCGGAAACACCATATATTTT. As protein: CASSRLNRGGNTIYF.

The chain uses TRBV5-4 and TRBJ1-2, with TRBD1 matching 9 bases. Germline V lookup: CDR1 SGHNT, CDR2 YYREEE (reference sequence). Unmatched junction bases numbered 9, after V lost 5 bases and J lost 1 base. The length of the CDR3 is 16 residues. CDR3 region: CASRATGTGSNYGYTF. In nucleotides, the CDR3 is TGTGCCAGCAGAGCTACCGGGACAGGGAGTAACTATGGCTACACCTTC.

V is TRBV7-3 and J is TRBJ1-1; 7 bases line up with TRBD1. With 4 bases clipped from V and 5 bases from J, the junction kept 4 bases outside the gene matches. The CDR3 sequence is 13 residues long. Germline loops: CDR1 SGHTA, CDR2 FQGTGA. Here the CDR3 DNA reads TGTGCCAGCAGCTCTTTACAGGGGACTGAAGCTTTCTTT. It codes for CASSSLQGTEAFF.

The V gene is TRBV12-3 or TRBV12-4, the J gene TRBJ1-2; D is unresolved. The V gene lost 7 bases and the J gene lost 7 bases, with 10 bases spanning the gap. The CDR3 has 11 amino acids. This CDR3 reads CASIREAGYTF. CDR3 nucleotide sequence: TGTGCCAGCATCCGCGAAGCTGGCTACACCTTC.